This T cell receptor (beta chain) was identified in a study of T cell changes during pregnancy in multiple sclerosis (dated by TCRdb to the late 2010s). With regard to the full study: In women with multiple sclerosis, the researchers looked at how the T cell repertoire shifted as pregnancy progressed.

Receptor libraries were prepared by the immunoSEQ multiplex PCR assay. TCRdb took this table from immuneACCESS and kept in-frame rearrangements with V and J called. Such tables lack part of the clones; where checked against another copy, unresolved V genes explain under half of the gap, and the rest is unexplained. The sample data list fewer than 95,000 clones, and approximately 94% of these were observed just once. 2% to 2.5% of the sample is taken by the ten largest. As regards this clone: Its antigen target is currently unknown. No much larger clonotype is one base removed from it; base qualities were not supplied.

Trimming accounts for 2 bases at V and 5 bases at J, while the number of junction bases matched to no gene is 3. CDR1 and CDR2 were assigned from the germline V gene as MDHEN and SYDVKM. There are 15 amino acids in the CDR3, from cysteine to phenylalanine inclusive. Only CDR3 DNA remains: 45 bases, in frame from the first base. The chain uses TRBV28 and TRBJ2-1, and TRBD2 matches 10 of the central bases. The TCR comes from a female donor with multiple sclerosis, enrolled in a pregnancy study. Sequenced here: peripheral blood, sampled in the third trimester of pregnancy. This receptor has the CDR3 CASSLGTSANNEQFF. In nucleotides, the sequence is TGTGCCAGCAGTTTAGGGACTAGCGCAAACAATGAGCAGTTCTTC.